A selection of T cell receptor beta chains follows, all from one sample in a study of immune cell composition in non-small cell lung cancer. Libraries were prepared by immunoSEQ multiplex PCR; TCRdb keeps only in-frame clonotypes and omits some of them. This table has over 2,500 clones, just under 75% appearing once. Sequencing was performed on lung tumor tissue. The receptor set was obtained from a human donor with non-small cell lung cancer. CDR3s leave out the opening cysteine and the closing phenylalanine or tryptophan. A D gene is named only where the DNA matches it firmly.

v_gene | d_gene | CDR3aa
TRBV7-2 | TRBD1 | ASSLEQGAGEQY
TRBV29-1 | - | SVEDPHSTGRRGEQY
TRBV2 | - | ASSDAGTGGFRAF
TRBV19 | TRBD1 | ASSISGTGSKNIQY
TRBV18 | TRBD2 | ASSWGISGRAYNEQF
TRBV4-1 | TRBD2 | ASSPEGIAGTYNEQF
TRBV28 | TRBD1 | ASSSNRDSAPQH
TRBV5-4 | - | ASSIDQGMNTEAF
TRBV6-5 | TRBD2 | ASNGGRGGMQY
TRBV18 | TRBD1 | ASQTGDGYEQY
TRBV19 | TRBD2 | ASSRTSGSLNEQF
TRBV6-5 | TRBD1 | ASGQGNYEQY
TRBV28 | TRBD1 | ASSRGQSREKLF
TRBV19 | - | ASSPRGGASSNEQF
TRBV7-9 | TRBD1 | ASSATGVH
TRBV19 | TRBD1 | ASSIGQGEQY
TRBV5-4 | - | ASSFQGTGELF
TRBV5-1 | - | ASSLAQVNTGELF
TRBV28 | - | ASSLTGYGYGYT
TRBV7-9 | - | ASSPEFYTDTQY
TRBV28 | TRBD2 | ASTTSGSPADTQY
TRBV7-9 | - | ASRSGTLGYT
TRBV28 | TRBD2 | ASSFWSGGGNEQF
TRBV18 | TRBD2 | ASSPGLAGITGELF
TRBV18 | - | ASSPGESYEQY
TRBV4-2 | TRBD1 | ASSQNRAYRDSTYEQY
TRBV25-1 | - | ASSELDLSLSREAF
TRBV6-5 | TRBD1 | ASSYSGQSSGNTIY
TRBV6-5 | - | ASRDDSLNTEAF
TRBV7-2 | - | ASSQTREQY
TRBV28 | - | ASSLLETTDNEQF
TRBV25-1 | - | ASTKAVNTGELF
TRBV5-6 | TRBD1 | ASSLWPGQGQH
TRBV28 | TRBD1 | ASSKGTGVGGYT
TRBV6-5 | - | ASSPDTWNTEAF
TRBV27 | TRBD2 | ASSSLTSGSGNEQY
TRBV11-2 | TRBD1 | ASSTPGGWHYGYT
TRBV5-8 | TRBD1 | ASSSGQGGYTEAF
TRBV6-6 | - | ASSGRLPGNEQF
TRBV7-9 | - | ASSLPGNEQY
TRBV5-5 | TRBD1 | ASSLTGDFNYGYT
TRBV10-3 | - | ASKTANQETQY